The 28 T cell receptor beta chains below come from one sample, sequenced in a study of blood T cell repertoires in COVID-19. The method was immunoSEQ multiplex PCR; TCRdb's version includes in-frame clones alone and lacks a portion of them. Of about 32,000 clones listed, about 92% are singletons. The specimen sequenced was peripheral blood. The origin of the receptors is a male donor with active COVID-19.

The chain recombines TRBV18 with TRBJ1-6, with 9 nucleotides matching TRBD1. V shed 6 bases and J 5 bases; nucleotides not matched to a gene: 2. Germline CDR1 reads KGHSH; CDR2 reads LQKENI. The CDR3 is 14 amino acids. CDR3 DNA: TGTGCCAGCTCGAGGGACAGGGATAATTCACCCCTCCACTTT. This encodes CASSRDRDNSPLHF.

This clone was seen just once. This chain connects TRBV10-2 to TRBJ1-1; D gene uncertain. The germline V gene encodes CDR1 WSHSY and CDR2 SAAADI. This CDR3 region has 12 residues. V lost 4 bases and J lost 4, with 7 bases in between. The CDR3 DNA reads as TGCGCCAGCAGTGTTGGAGGCACTGAAGCTTTCTTT. Translating gives CASSVGGTEAFF.

The chain is built from TRBV29-1 and TRBJ2-1, with TRBD2 matching over 13 bases. This CDR3 contains 16 residues. With V trimmed by 0 bases and J by 7 bases, 6 bases remained unmatched. Looked up from germline, CDR1 is SQVTM and CDR2 is ANQGSEA. CDR3 DNA: TGCAGCGTTGAAGATAGACTAGCGGGGGGTAGGAATGAGCAGTTCTTC. Its protein product is CSVEDRLAGGRNEQFF.

The chain is built from TRBV6-2 or TRBV6-3 and TRBJ1-2; D uncertain. This CDR3 contains 14 residues. V lost 4 bases and J lost 8, with 17 bases in between. CDR1 MNHEY and CDR2 SVGEGT come from the germline V gene. DNA of the CDR3: TGTGCCAGCAGTTCCGACTCCATCCCTAAAGGCTACACCTTC. Amino acids: CASSSDSIPKGYTF.

The rearrangement joins TRBV4-2 to TRBJ2-7, with TRBD2 as a possible D gene (6 bases). The CDR3 sequence is 16 residues long. Per germline, CDR1 LGHNA and CDR2 YNFKEQ. Trimming cost V 0 bases and J 1 base, with 13 bases left between them. In DNA form, the CDR3 reads TGTGCCAGCAGCCAAGATCGGTGGGGGACTTCCTACGAGCAGTACTTC. Its translation is CASSQDRWGTSYEQYF.

This chain uses TRBV19 with TRBJ2-3; TRBD1 aligns across 11 bases. Per germline, CDR1 LNHDA and CDR2 SQIVND (reference sequence). V lost 9 bases and J lost 3; bases outside the gene matches: 2. This CDR3 region has 13 residues. The DNA for the CDR3 is TGTGCCAGCCGGGACAGGGGGACAGATACGCAGTATTTT. This translates into CASRDRGTDTQYF. The full variable domain, with the rest looked up from reference TRBV19 and TRBJ2-3, is DGGITQSPKYLFRKEGQNVTLSCEQNLNHDAMYWYRQDPGQGLRLIYYSQIVNDFQKGDIAEGYSVSREKKESFPLTVTSAQKNPTAFYLCASRDRGTDTQYFGPGTRLTVL.

Only one count was recorded for this clone. This sequence joins TRBV4-1 and TRBJ2-1; 7 bases fit TRBD2. Unmatched junction bases numbered 10, after V lost 4 bases and J lost 4 bases. CDR1 is MGHRA, CDR2 YSYEKL, per germline. The CDR3 is 16 amino acids. DNA for the CDR3: TGCGCCAGCAGCCTCCTGACCGGGACTAAGTACAATGAGCAGTTCTTC. It specifies CASSLLTGTKYNEQFF.

The genes are TRBV27 and TRBJ2-4; D may be TRBD1 (7 bases). Germline V lookup: CDR1 MNHEY, CDR2 SMNVEV (reference sequence). The CDR3 contains 13 residues. V was shortened by 3 bases and J by 15 bases, with 18 bases between the two germline ends. The CDR3 region is CASSFNRGGDWYF. The CDR3 region has the DNA TGTGCCAGCAGTTTTAACAGGGGAGGTGATTGGTACTTC.

The gene calls are TRBV9 and TRBJ2-1; 7 bases match TRBD2. The CDR3 runs to 18 residues. Germline assignment: CDR1 SGDLS and CDR2 YYNGEE. Germline trimming cut 4 bases from V and 0 bases from J; bases unmatched to any gene: 13. The CDR3 reads CASSPVGEGQSSYNEQFF. DNA of the CDR3: TGTGCCAGCAGCCCCGTGGGGGAGGGCCAGAGCTCCTACAATGAGCAGTTCTTC.

The gene calls are TRBV9 and TRBJ1-3; D gene uncertain. CDR1 is SGDLS and CDR2 is YYNGEE in the germline V gene. This CDR3 has 15 residues. Trimming cost V 0 bases and J 1 base, with 8 bases left between them. CDR3: CASSVDYGSGNTIYF. CDR3 DNA: TGTGCCAGCAGCGTAGACTATGGTTCTGGAAACACCATATATTTT.

CDR3 nucleotides: TGTGCCAGCAGCTTAGTAGGGGGACTAGCGTCCCCGTACGAGCAGTACTTC. This gives the protein CASSLVGGLASPYEQYF. This chain uses TRBV7-8 with TRBJ2-7, with 10 bases identical to TRBD2. The germline CDR1 and CDR2 sequences are SGHVS and FQNEAQ. The CDR3 totals 17 residues. Trimming took 1 base from V and 4 from J; bases not matched to a gene: 10.

J is TRBJ2-5 and V is TRBV2, with 10 bases identical to TRBD1. Losses at the gene ends were 8 bases for V and 3 bases for J; bases not matched to a gene: 12. Germline V CDR1 and CDR2: SNHLY, FYNNEI. The CDR3 loop spans 16 amino acids. The CDR3 DNA is TGTGCCAGCGCGGGACTGACAGGGGGCCTTGAAGAGACCCAGTACTTC. It specifies CASAGLTGGLEETQYF.

The chain uses TRBV11-3 and TRBJ2-7; TRBD1 might be the D (5 bases). The CDR3 is 15 residues long. V gave up 5 bases and J gave up 0 bases, with 14 bases separating them. Germline V gene data show CDR1 as SGHNT and CDR2 as YENEEA. CDR3 nucleotides: TGTGCCAGCAGCCCTTTCGACAGACGCTCCTACGAGCAGTACTTC. Protein product: CASSPFDRRSYEQYF.

The genes are TRBV9 and TRBJ2-1, with TRBD2 matching over 9 bases. V gave up 3 bases and J gave up 2 bases; unmatched junction bases: 3. The CDR3 is made up of 15 amino acids. Germline CDR1 and CDR2: SGDLS and YYNGEE. The CDR3 bases are TGTGCCAGCAGCGGAGCTAGCGGGACCTACAATGAGCAGTTCTTC. Translation gives CASSGASGTYNEQFF.

The genes are TRBV10-2 and TRBJ2-4; D remains ambiguous. V lost 7 bases and J lost 0, with 7 bases in between. This CDR3 is built from 13 residues. The germline CDR1 and CDR2 sequences are WSHSY and SAAADI. This chain's CDR3 is CASTGVAKNIQYF. The CDR3 DNA reads as TGCGCCAGCACAGGTGTAGCCAAAAACATTCAGTACTTC.

The chain combines TRBV6-2 or TRBV6-3 with TRBJ2-1, with 7 nucleotides matching TRBD1. Trimming removed 0 bases from V and 8 bases from J; junction bases left unmatched: 16. Germline CDR1 and CDR2: MNHEY and SVGEGT. CDR3 size: 18 residues. The CDR3 coding sequence is TGTGCCAGCAGTTACTCCAGGTACCGGGACAGTCCTTACGATGAGCAGTTCTTC. It codes for CASSYSRYRDSPYDEQFF.

The chain joins TRBV30 to TRBJ1-4; weak D call: TRBD1 (5 bases). CDR1 is GTSNPN and CDR2 is SVGIG in the germline V gene (reference sequence). The CDR3 extends over 15 amino acids. With 4 bases removed from V and 3 bases from J, the gap between germline ends came to 15 bases. CDR3 sequence: CAWKWRGRANEKLFF. For the CDR3, the DNA is TGTGCCTGGAAGTGGCGAGGCAGGGCTAATGAAAAACTGTTTTTT.

This clone was observed a single time. V gene TRBV19 combines with J gene TRBJ1-5, with D hard to call. The CDR3 has 15 residues. Between the trimmed V and J ends, which lost 3 bases and 3 bases, there was a span of 12 bases. Germline CDR1 reads LNHDA; CDR2 reads SQIVND (reference sequence). CDR3 region: CASSMWESSNQPQHF. The CDR3 coding sequence is TGTGCCAGTAGTATGTGGGAGTCTTCCAATCAGCCCCAGCATTTT.

This rearrangement joins TRBV9 to TRBJ2-7; 9 nucleotides agree with TRBD2. Trimming at V came to 2 bases and at J to 4 bases, leaving 7 bases not matched to a gene. CDR3 size: 15 residues. CDR1 SGDLS and CDR2 YYNGEE come from the germline V gene. The CDR3 nucleotides read TGTGCCAGCAGCGTGGATGCGGGGGGGAGGTACGAGCAGTACTTC. This sequence encodes CASSVDAGGRYEQYF.

The chain recombines TRBV6-2 or TRBV6-3 with TRBJ2-3, with a tentative D call TRBD2 (5 bases). V lost 6 bases, J lost 4 bases, and 14 bases lay in between. Per the germline V gene, CDR1 is MNHEY and CDR2 is SVGEGT. The CDR3 contains 14 residues. The CDR3 is CASSHPREADTQYF. CDR3 bases: TGTGCCAGCAGCCACCCCCGGGAAGCAGATACGCAGTATTTT.

The chain couples TRBV15 to TRBJ2-7, with TRBD1 matching 8 bases. Germline CDR1 reads LNHNV; CDR2 reads YYDKDF (reference sequence). The CDR3 has 17 residues. With 0 bases clipped from V and 0 bases from J, the junction kept 7 bases outside the gene matches. CDR3 region: CATSRDRWTGSSYEQYF. CDR3 coding DNA: TGTGCCACCAGCAGAGATCGTTGGACAGGGAGCTCCTACGAGCAGTACTTC.

This rearrangement joins TRBV7-2 to TRBJ2-7, with 7 bases matching TRBD1. Germline CDR1 is SGHTA and CDR2 is FQGNSA. The CDR3 is 16 amino acids. V was clipped by 3 bases and J by 4 bases; unmatched bases: 12. CDR3 region: CASSFAATGDVYEQYF. The CDR3 region has the DNA TGTGCCAGCAGCTTCGCGGCCACAGGGGATGTATACGAGCAGTACTTC.

The genes are TRBV6-1 and TRBJ2-3, with TRBD2 identical over 11 bases. This CDR3 spans 20 amino acids. The trim removed 4 bases at V and 3 bases at J, leaving 18 bases unmatched. Germline V gene data show CDR1 as MNHNS and CDR2 as SASEGT. The CDR3 nucleotides read TGTGCCAGCAGTGTTAGCACGGTGGGGCGGGGACTAGCGGTTACAGATACGCAGTATTTT. Its translation: CASSVSTVGRGLAVTDTQYF.

This clone was seen only a few times. CDR3 loop: CASSFRGLPGNYGYTF. In nucleotides, the CDR3 is TGTGCCAGCAGTTTTCGGGGACTCCCAGGGAACTATGGCTACACCTTC. The chain carries TRBV27 and TRBJ1-2, with D tentatively TRBD1 (5 bases). Between the trimmed V and J ends, which lost 3 bases and 2 bases, there was a span of 16 bases. This CDR3 has 16 amino acids. The V gene's germline CDR1 is MNHEY and CDR2 SMNVEV (reference sequence).

This clone came up once. V gene TRBV3-1 (or the pseudogene TRBV3-2) combines with J gene TRBJ1-6; 7 bases map to TRBD1. Germline V lookup: CDR1 LGHDT, CDR2 YNNKEL (reference sequence). With 6 bases clipped from V and 9 bases from J, the junction kept 5 bases outside the gene matches. The CDR3 consists of 13 residues. In DNA form, the CDR3 reads TGTGCCAGCAGTCCAGACAGGGCTTCACCCCTCCACTTT. Translation: CASSPDRASPLHF.

The rearrangement uses TRBV30 and TRBJ1-5; D possibly corresponds to TRBD1 (5 bases). CDR3 length equals 13 residues. V dropped 2 bases and J dropped 4 bases, with 9 bases sitting between them. CDR1 is GTSNPN and CDR2 is SVGIG in the germline V gene (reference sequence). The CDR3 nucleotides are TGTGCCTGGAGTTCCAGGGATAATCAGCCCCAGCATTTT. Its translation: CAWSSRDNQPQHF.

This chain joins TRBV2 and TRBJ2-3; 11 bases line up with TRBD1. This CDR3 spans 15 amino acids. CDR1 and CDR2 from the germline V gene are SNHLY and FYNNEI. V gave up 7 bases and J gave up 4 bases; unmatched junction bases: 7. The CDR3 nucleotides are TGTGCCAGCACGGACAGGGGGCATCTTGCAGATACGCAGTATTTT. Protein sequence: CASTDRGHLADTQYF. The entire variable domain, with the rest obtained from reference TRBV2 and TRBJ2-3, is as follows: EPEVTQTPSHQVTQMGQEVILRCVPISNHLYFYWYRQILGQKVEFLVSFYNNEISEKSEIFDDQFSVERPDGSNFTLKIRSTKLEDSAMYFCASTDRGHLADTQYFGPGTRLTVL.

The chain employs TRBV5-1 and TRBJ1-2, with TRBD1 as a possible D gene (6 bases). The CDR3 runs 13 residues. Between the trimmed V and J ends, which lost 4 bases and 8 bases, there was a span of 15 bases. Germline V gives CDR1 SGHRS, CDR2 YFSETQ. The CDR3 coding sequence is TGCGCCAGCAGCCGCGGGGGGGGCGAGGGCTACACCTTC. It translates to CASSRGGGEGYTF.